The sequence of this T cell receptor beta chain was determined in a study of CD8 T cells in ankylosing spondylitis. With regard to this clonotype: What it recognizes is unknown.

V was cut by 5 bases and J by 1 base, with 11 bases left in between. The CDR3 has 14 residues. Germline CDR1 is SEHNR and CDR2 is FQNEAQ (reference sequence). Points from the study as a whole: Clones tied to disease were said to be significantly enriched in matched ankylosing spondylitis synovial fluid. Apparently characteristic of ankylosing spondylitis blood was a TCR beta motif (roughly eight highly homologous variants).

The TCR beta libraries were generated through quantitative 5'-RACE incorporating molecular barcodes. MiXCR, applied by TCRdb to the 5' RACE reads, yields one record per CDR3 protein. Found here are 400,000 or so distinct CDR3 sequences, more than 25% of them singletons; the top ten hold roughly 1%. The TCR comes from a male donor with ankylosing spondylitis. The chain links TRBV7-9 to TRBJ1-1; D is unresolved. Material: blood, either unsorted or a sorted T cell fraction (not recorded which). CDR3 sequence reads: CASSREAGNTEAFF. The CDR3 bases are TGTGCCAGCAGCCGAGAGGCAGGGAACACTGAAGCTTTCTTT.